The source of this TCR beta chain is a study of early T cells in non-severe SARS-CoV-2 infection. Study at large: Sequenced material consisted of bulk RNA (from unsorted whole blood), and chains were unpaired. Whole-study findings and limits: Anti-spike CD8 specificities were favored by VDJdb matching, whose results missed private and CD4 specificities.

Molecules of cDNA were individually given unique molecular identifiers that were attached to them. TCRdb re-analysed the 5' RACE reads in MiXCR, keeping a single row per CDR3 protein. The top ten clones hold about 4.2% of a sample with tens of thousands of distinct CDR3 sequences, approximately 12% of them seen once. V lost 1 base and J 8 bases, leaving 17 bases between the germline ends. Germline CDR1 reads SGHAT; CDR2 reads FQNNGV. The CDR3 spans 15 residues. Only a few counts were recorded for this clonotype. Its antigen is unidentified. Sequences were obtained from whole blood. The TCR originated in an adult who was a healthcare worker with PCR-confirmed SARS-CoV-2 infection or an uninfected control (not recorded which). The rearrangement uses TRBV11-2 and TRBJ1-1, with no clear D. Here the CDR3 DNA reads TGTGCCAGCAGCTTAGGAGTCTCTCTGAATGGGGAAGCTTTCTTT. Its protein product is CASSLGVSLNGEAFF.